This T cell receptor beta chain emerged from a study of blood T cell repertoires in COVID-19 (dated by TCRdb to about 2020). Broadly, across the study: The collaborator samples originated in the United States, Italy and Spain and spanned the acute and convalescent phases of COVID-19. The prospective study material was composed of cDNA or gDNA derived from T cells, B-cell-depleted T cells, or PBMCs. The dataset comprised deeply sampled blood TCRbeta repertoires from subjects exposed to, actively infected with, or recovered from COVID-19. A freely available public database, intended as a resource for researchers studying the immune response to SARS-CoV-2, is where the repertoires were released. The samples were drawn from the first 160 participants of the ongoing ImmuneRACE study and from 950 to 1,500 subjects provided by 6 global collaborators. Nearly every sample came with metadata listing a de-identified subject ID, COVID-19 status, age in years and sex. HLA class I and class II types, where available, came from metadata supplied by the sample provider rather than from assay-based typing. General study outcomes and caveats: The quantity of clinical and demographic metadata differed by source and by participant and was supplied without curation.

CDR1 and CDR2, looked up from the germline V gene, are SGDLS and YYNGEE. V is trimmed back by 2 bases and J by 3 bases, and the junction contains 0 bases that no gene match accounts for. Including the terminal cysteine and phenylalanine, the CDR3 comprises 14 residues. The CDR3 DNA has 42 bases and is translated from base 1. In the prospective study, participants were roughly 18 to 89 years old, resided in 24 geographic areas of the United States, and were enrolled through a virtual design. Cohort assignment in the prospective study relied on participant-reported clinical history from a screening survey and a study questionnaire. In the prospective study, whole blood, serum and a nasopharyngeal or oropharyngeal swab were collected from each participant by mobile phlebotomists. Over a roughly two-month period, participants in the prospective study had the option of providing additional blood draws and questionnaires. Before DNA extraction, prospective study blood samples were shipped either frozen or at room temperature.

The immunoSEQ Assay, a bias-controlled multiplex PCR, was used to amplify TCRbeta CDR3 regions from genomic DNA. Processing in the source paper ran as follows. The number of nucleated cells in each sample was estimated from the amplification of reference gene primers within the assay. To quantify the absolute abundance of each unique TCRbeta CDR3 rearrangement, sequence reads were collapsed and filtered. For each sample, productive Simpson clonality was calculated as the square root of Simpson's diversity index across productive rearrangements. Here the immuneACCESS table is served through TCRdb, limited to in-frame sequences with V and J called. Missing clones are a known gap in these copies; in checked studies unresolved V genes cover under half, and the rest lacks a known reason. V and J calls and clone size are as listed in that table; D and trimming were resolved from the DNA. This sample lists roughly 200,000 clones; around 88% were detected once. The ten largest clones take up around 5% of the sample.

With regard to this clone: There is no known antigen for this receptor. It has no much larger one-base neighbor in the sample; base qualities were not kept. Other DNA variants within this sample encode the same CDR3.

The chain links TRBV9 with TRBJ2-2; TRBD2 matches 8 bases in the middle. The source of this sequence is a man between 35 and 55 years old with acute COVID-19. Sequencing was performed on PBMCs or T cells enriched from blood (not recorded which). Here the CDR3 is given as CASSVGGDTGELFF. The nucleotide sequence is TGTGCCAGCAGCGTCGGGGGGGACACCGGGGAGCTGTTTTTT.